Shown below are 2 T cell receptor beta chains from a single sample sequenced in a study of tumor-infiltrating lymphocytes in oesophageal squamous cell carcinoma. A single record per CDR3 protein comes from TCRdb applying MiXCR to the PCR reads. Of approximately 9,700 distinct CDR3 sequences listed, roughly three fifths were seen once; the top ten hold 39%. Sequenced material: esophageal tumor tissue. The receptors stem from a female donor with esophageal squamous cell carcinoma.

This clonotype ranks as medium-sized. The chain joins TRBV6-6 to TRBJ2-7; D ambiguous. The CDR3 is 15 amino acids. Trimming cost V 2 bases and J 2 bases, with 13 bases left between them. Germline V lookup: CDR1 MNHNY, CDR2 SVGAGI (reference sequence). CDR3 loop: CASSYTDGSPYEQYF. Written as DNA, the CDR3 is TGTGCCAGCAGTTACACGGACGGATCTCCCTACGAGCAGTACTTC.

This rearrangement joins TRBV13 to TRBJ2-5; 7 bases align to TRBD2. TRBJ2-7 matches the DNA end more closely, so the J call is doubtful. Germline V gene lookup returns CDR1 PRHDT and CDR2 FYEKMQ (reference sequence). The CDR3 is 14 amino acids. Written as DNA, the CDR3 is TGTGCCAGCAGCTTGGCGGGAGCTCGAAACGAGCAGTACTTC. It translates to CASSLAGARNEQYF.